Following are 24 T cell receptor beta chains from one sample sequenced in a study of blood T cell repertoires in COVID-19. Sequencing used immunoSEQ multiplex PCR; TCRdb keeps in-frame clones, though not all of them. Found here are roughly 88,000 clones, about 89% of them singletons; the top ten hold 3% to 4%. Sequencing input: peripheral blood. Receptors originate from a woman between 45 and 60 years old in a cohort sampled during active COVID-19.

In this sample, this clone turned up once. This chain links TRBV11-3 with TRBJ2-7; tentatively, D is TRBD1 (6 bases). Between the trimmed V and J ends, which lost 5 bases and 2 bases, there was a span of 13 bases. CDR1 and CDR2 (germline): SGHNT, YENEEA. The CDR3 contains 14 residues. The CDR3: CASSRTTGAYEQYF. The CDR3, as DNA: TGTGCCAGCAGCCGAACGACAGGAGCCTACGAGCAGTACTTC.

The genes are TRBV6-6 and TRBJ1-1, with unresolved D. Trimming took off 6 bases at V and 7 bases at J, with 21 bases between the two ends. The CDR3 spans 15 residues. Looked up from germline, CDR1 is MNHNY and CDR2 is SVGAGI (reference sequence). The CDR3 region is CASSRLGGKMLEAFF. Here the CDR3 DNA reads TGTGCCAGCAGCCGATTGGGAGGTAAGATGCTTGAAGCTTTCTTT.

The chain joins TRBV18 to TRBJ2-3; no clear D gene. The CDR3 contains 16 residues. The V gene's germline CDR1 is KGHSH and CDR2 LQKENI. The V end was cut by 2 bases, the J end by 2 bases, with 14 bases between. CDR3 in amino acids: CASSPKLSSNTDTQYF. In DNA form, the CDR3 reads TGTGCCAGCTCACCAAAACTGTCCTCAAACACAGATACGCAGTATTTT.

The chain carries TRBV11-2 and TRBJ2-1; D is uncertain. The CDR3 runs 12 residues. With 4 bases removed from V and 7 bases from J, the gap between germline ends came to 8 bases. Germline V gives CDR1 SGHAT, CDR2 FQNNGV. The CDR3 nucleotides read TGTGCCAGCAGCTCTCTCGGTAATGAGCAGTTCTTC. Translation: CASSSLGNEQFF.

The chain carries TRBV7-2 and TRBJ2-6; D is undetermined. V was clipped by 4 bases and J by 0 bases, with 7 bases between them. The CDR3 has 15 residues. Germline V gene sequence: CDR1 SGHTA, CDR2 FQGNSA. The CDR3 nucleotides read TGTGCCAGCAGCTCCTTTGTCTCTGGGGCCAACGTCCTGACTTTC. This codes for CASSSFVSGANVLTF.

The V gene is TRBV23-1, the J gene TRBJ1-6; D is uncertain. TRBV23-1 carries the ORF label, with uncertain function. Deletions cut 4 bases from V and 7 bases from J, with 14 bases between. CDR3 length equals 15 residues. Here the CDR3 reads CASSPQAQSNSPLHF. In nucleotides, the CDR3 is TGCGCCAGCAGTCCCCAGGCCCAGAGCAATTCACCCCTCCACTTT.

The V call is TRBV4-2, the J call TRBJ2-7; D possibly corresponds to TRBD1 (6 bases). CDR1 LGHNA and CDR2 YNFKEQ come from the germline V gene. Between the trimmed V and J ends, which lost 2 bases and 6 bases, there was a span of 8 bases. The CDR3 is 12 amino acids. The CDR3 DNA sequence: TGTGCCAGCAGCCAATCAGGGGCCGAGCAGTACTTC. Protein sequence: CASSQSGAEQYF.

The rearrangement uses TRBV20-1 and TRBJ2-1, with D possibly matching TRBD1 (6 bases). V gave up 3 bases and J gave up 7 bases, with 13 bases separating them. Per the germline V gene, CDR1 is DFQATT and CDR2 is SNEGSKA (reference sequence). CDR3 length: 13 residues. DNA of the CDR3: TGCAGTGCTAGTGGGGGCGGTAGGAATGAGCAGTTCTTC. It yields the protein CSASGGGRNEQFF.

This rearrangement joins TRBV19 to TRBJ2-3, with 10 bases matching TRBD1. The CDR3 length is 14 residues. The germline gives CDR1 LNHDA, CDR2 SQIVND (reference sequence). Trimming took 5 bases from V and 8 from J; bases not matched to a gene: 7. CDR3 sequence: CASSPGTGVGTQYF. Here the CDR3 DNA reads TGTGCCAGTAGTCCTGGGACAGGGGTGGGTACGCAGTATTTT.

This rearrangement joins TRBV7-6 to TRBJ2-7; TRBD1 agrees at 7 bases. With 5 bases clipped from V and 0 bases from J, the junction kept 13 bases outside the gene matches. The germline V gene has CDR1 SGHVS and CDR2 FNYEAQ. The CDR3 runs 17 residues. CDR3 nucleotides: TGTGCCAGCAGCCCACGTTTTGGGACAGAGAGCTCCTACGAGCAGTACTTC. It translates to CASSPRFGTESSYEQYF.

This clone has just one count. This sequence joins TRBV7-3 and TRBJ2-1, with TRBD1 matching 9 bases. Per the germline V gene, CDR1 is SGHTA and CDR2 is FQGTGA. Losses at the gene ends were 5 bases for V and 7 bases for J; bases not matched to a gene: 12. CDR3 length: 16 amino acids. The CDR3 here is CASSLFPGQGGNEQFF. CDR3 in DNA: TGTGCCAGCAGCCTCTTTCCGGGACAGGGAGGGAATGAGCAGTTCTTC.

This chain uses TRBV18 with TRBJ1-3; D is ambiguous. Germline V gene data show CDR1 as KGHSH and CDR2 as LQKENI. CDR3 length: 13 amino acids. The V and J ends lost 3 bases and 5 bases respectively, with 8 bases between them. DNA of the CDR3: TGTGCCAGCTCACCCGGAGTTCGAAACACCATATATTTT. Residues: CASSPGVRNTIYF.

The CDR3 here is CASTSRAGAGTNEQFF. The CDR3 coding sequence is TGTGCCAGTACAAGTAGGGCGGGAGCGGGTACGAATGAGCAGTTCTTC. This chain links TRBV19 with TRBJ2-1; 7 bases agree with TRBD2. CDR3 length: 16 amino acids. In germline, CDR1 is LNHDA, CDR2 SQIVND (reference sequence). With V trimmed by 7 bases and J by 7 bases, 16 bases remained unmatched.

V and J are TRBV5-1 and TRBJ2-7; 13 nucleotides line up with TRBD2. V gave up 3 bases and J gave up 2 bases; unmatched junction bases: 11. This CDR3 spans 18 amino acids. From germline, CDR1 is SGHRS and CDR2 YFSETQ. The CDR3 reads CASSSGGGLAGEAYEQYF. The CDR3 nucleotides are TGCGCCAGCAGCTCCGGTGGAGGACTAGCGGGGGAGGCCTACGAGCAGTACTTC. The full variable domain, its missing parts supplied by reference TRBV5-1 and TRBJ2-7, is KAGVTQTPRYLIKTRGQQVTLSCSPISGHRSVSWYQQTPGQGLQFLFEYFSETQRNKGNFPGRFSGRQFSNSRSEMNVSTLELGDSALYLCASSSGGGLAGEAYEQYFGPGTRLTVT.

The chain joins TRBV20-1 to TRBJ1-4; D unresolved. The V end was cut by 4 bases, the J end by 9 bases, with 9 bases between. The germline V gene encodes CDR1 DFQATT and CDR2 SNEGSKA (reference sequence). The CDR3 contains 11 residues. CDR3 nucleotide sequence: TGCAGTGCTACGAGTGCCAAAAAACTGTTTTTT. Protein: CSATSAKKLFF.

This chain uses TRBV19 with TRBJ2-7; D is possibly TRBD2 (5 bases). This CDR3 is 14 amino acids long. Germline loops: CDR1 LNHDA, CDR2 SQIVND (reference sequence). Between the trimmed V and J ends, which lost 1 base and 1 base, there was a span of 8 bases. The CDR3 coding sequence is TGTGCCAGTAGTATAGGTCGGGAATCCTACGAGCAGTACTTC. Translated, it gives CASSIGRESYEQYF.

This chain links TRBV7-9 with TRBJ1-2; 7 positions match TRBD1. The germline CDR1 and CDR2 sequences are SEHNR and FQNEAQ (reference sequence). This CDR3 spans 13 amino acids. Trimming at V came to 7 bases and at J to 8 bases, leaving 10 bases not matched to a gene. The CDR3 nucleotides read TGTGCCAGCACCTCGACAGGGCTGGGAGGCTACACCTTC. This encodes CASTSTGLGGYTF.

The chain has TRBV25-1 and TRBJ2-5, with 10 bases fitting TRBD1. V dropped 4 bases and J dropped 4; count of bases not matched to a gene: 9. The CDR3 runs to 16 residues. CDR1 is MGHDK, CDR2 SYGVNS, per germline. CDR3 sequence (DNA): TGTGCCAGCAGTGGATCCGGGACAGGGGCGTCAGAGACCCAGTACTTC. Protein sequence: CASSGSGTGASETQYF. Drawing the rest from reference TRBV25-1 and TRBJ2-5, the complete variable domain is EADIYQTPRYLVIGTGKKITLECSQTMGHDKMYWYQQDPGMELHLIHYSYGVNSTEKGDLSSESTVSRIRTEHFPLTLESARPSHTSQYLCASSGSGTGASETQYFGPGTRLLVL.

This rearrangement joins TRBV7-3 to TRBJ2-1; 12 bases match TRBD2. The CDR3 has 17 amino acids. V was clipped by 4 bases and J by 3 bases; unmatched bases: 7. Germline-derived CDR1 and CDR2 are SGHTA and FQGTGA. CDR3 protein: CASSSGPTSGGYNEQFF. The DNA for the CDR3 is TGTGCCAGCAGCTCAGGCCCGACTAGCGGGGGCTACAATGAGCAGTTCTTC.

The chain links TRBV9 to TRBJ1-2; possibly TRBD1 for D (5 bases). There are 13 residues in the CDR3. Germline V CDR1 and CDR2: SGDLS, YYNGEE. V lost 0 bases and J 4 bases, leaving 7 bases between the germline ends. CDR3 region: CASSVEGSYGYTF. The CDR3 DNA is TGTGCCAGCAGCGTAGAGGGGTCCTATGGCTACACCTTC.

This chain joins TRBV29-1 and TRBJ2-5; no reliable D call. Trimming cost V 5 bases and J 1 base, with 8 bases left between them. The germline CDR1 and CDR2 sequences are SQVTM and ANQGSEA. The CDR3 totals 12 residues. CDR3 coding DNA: TGCAGCGTTAGAAGGAGCCAAGAGACCCAGTACTTC. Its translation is CSVRRSQETQYF.

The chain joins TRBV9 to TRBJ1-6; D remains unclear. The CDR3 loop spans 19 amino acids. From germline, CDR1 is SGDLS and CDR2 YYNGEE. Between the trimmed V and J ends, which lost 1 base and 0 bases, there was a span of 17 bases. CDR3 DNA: TGTGCCAGCAGCGTACTATCCGTAATGTCGAGCTCCTATAATTCACCCCTCCACTTT. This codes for CASSVLSVMSSSYNSPLHF. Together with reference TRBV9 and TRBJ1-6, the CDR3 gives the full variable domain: DSGVTQTPKHLITATGQRVTLRCSPRSGDLSVYWYQQSLDQGLQFLIQYYNGEERAKGNILERFSAQQFPDLHSELNLSSLELGDSALYFCASSVLSVMSSSYNSPLHFGNGTRLTVT.

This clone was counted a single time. The CDR3: CATSRDLMENYGYTF. CDR3 nucleotides: TGTGCCACCAGCAGAGATCTGATGGAGAACTATGGCTACACCTTC. The V call is TRBV15, the J call TRBJ1-2; no definite D call. This CDR3 has 15 amino acids. CDR1 and CDR2 (germline): LNHNV, YYDKDF (reference sequence). The V and J ends lost 0 bases and 2 bases respectively, with 10 bases between them.

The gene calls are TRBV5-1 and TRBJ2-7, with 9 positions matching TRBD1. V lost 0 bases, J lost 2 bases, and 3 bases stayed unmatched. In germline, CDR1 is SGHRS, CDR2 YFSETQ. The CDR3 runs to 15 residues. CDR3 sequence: CASSLGQGVTYEQYF. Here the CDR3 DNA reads TGCGCCAGCAGCTTGGGACAGGGGGTTACCTACGAGCAGTACTTC.